The clone carrying this T cell receptor beta chain was seen a handful of times. The sample originates from a study of blood T cell repertoires in COVID-19. Study as a whole: Researchers got acute and convalescent COVID-19 samples from the United States, Italy and Spain. PBMCs, B-cell-depleted T cells, or T cells provided the cDNA or gDNA that made up the material.

Method: immunoSEQ multiplex PCR; TCRdb's copy keeps in-frame clones and lacks some. The sample records 190,000 or so clones, 70% to 90% being singletons. V shed 2 bases and J 4 bases; nucleotides not matched to a gene: 3. CDR3 length: 14 amino acids. The germline V gene encodes CDR1 KGHSH and CDR2 LQKENI. The chain uses TRBV18 and TRBJ2-5, with TRBD1 matching over 8 bases. The clonotype was recovered from a man aged 35-49 years with active or convalescent COVID-19. What was sequenced was peripheral blood. In nucleotides, the CDR3 is TGTGCCAGCTCACCATCAGGGGGCGCAGAGACCCAGTACTTC. Translating it yields CASSPSGGAETQYF. The entire variable domain, with the rest obtained from reference TRBV18 and TRBJ2-5, is as follows: NAGVMQNPRHLVRRRGQEARLRCSPMKGHSHVYWYRQLPEEGLKFMVYLQKENIIDESGMPKERFSAEFPKEGPSILRIQQVVRGDSAAYFCASSPSGGAETQYFGPGTRLLVL.